The sequence of this T cell receptor beta chain was determined in a study of T cell repertoires in cytomegalovirus infection. At the level of the study: Both recently identified HLA-C-restricted and well-studied HLA-B-restricted CMV epitopes were used in the study. An indication of both CMV infection and matching HLA type came from public TCR beta signatures.

TCRdb used MiXCR to reprocess the reads, holding one entry per CDR3 protein. The table records 43,000 or so distinct CDR3 sequences, roughly 19% of them present only once. J was trimmed by 0 bases and V by 6 bases; bases with no gene match: 9. This CDR3 comprises 16 residues. Germline loops: CDR1 SGHAT, CDR2 FQNNGV. Ten or more counts support this clonotype. The antigen is not known. Whole-study findings and limits: The ex vivo response was dominated by HLA-C-restricted CMV-specific TCR beta clonotypes.

The sequence was collected from a human donor in good health (CMV status not recorded). Some clones in this sample may be carry-over from other donors' samples. This specimen was CD8+ T cells from cultured PBMCs, taken from culture after CMV antigen stimulation. The rearrangement uses TRBV11-2 and TRBJ1-1; 8 nucleotides line up with TRBD1. The CDR3 nucleotides read TGTGCCAGCAGGTCAGGACAGGGCGTCATGAACACTGAAGCTTTCTTT. Translating it yields CASRSGQGVMNTEAFF.